The clone carrying this T cell receptor beta chain was seen a few times. This sample was taken from a study of blood T cell repertoires in COVID-19. Original data processing: Cell counts per sample came from amplifying reference gene primers. Clones were sequenced by immunoSEQ multiplex PCR, and TCRdb holds only the in-frame ones, with some missing. V, J and clone size were drawn from that table, and D and trimming were deduced from the DNA. The table shows 150,000 to 200,000 clones, with around 75% occurring only once. The CDR3 length is 14 residues. V was cut by 1 base and J by 3 bases, with 7 bases left in between. Germline lookup yields CDR1 LNHNV and CDR2 YYDKDF (reference sequence).

V usage is TRBV15 and J usage is TRBJ1-3, with a tentative D call TRBD1 (6 bases). The sample comprised peripheral blood. This clonotype originated in a middle-aged woman with COVID-19, enrolled during active disease. The CDR3 DNA reads TGTGCCACCAGCAGAGCAGGGGTTGGAAACACCATATATTTT. It specifies CATSRAGVGNTIYF.